This T cell receptor beta chain is from a study of cytomegalovirus exposure and HLA in healthy donors. Notes on the study in general: A later analysis linked a missense variant in DCLRE1C to the trimming of TCR beta V and J genes. In a later analysis, DRB1 alleles had the most associated TCRs; HLA-C alleles the fewest. Within an earlier analysis, most TCR beta V segments proved productive either about 90% or about 30% of the time.

Comment on this clone: Its antigen is still unknown.

V shed 7 bases, J shed 0 bases, and the junction held 9 bases outside the gene matches. Germline lookup yields CDR1 LNHDA and CDR2 SQIVND (reference sequence). There are 17 residues in the CDR3. PCR involved 60 Vbeta and 13 Jbeta primers. Original processing methods: Roughly 11 million of the about 80 million unique TCR beta chains counted in a later analysis were shared. Clones were read by immunoSEQ multiplex PCR, and TCRdb kept only the in-frame ones, dropping some. V, J and clone size are taken as reported in that table, and D and trimming were inferred from the DNA itself. The data show 100,000 to 150,000 clones, 83% seen once.

The sequence was collected from a woman aged 40 to 50 in good health and CMV-seropositive. The sequencing sample was made of PBMCs. The chain couples TRBV19 to TRBJ2-6, with 7 positions matching TRBD2. This chain's CDR3 is CASTKASGNSGANVLTF. The DNA for the CDR3 is TGTGCCAGTACCAAGGCAAGCGGGAACTCTGGGGCCAACGTCCTGACTTTC.